Presented here are 19 T cell receptor beta chains from one specimen sequenced in a study of glioma-infiltrating T cells after dendritic cell vaccination. Repertoires were generated with immunoSEQ multiplex PCR, while TCRdb's copy carries only in-frame clones and drops some. The table lists tens of thousands of clones, roughly 87% of them singletons. As to time point: after dendritic cell vaccination, including at tumor progression/relapse. Specimen: blood, collected after dendritic cell vaccination. All receptors come from a human donor with glioblastoma.

The V call is TRBV2, the J call TRBJ1-1, with 7 bases that match TRBD1. The V gene end was trimmed by 3 bases and the J gene end by 5 bases; junction bases not matched to a gene: 15. The CDR3 contains 17 residues. Germline CDR1 and CDR2: SNHLY and FYNNEI. This chain's CDR3 is CASSDYLMGQLGTEAFF. Written as DNA, the CDR3 is TGTGCCAGCAGTGATTATTTGATGGGACAGCTGGGGACTGAAGCTTTCTTT.

The J gene is TRBJ2-1, the V gene TRBV5-1; D might be TRBD1 (6 bases). V gave up 4 bases and J gave up 13 bases, with 12 bases separating them. Per the germline V gene, CDR1 is SGHRS and CDR2 is YFSETQ. CDR3 length: 11 residues. CDR3 region: CASSLEGGQFF. In nucleotides, the CDR3 is TGCGCCAGCAGCCTCGAAGGGGGTCAGTTCTTC.

The chain combines TRBV5-1 with TRBJ1-1, with 8 nucleotides matching TRBD1. The germline gives CDR1 SGHRS, CDR2 YFSETQ. V dropped 4 bases and J dropped 0; count of bases not matched to a gene: 5. This CDR3 is 15 amino acids long. The CDR3 sequence is CASSKHRGVNTEAFF. The CDR3 DNA reads as TGCGCCAGCAGCAAGCACAGGGGGGTGAACACTGAAGCTTTCTTT.

The J gene is TRBJ1-1, the V gene TRBV30; TRBD1 might be the D (6 bases). Germline V gene sequence: CDR1 GTSNPN, CDR2 SVGIG (reference sequence). The CDR3 has 13 amino acids. V lost 4 bases to trimming and J lost 1 base, with 10 bases between them. CDR3 sequence: CAWKRQENTEAFF. The CDR3 DNA reads TGTGCCTGGAAGAGACAGGAGAACACTGAAGCTTTCTTT. The whole variable domain, filled in from reference TRBV30 and TRBJ1-1, reads SQTIHQWPATLVQPVGSPLSLECTVEGTSNPNLYWYRQAAGRGLQLLFYSVGIGQISSEVPQNLSASRPQDRQFILSSKKLLLSDSGFYLCAWKRQENTEAFFGQGTRLTVV.

This chain joins TRBV6-5 and TRBJ2-2; D possibly corresponds to TRBD2 (6 bases). The V end was cut by 4 bases, the J end by 4 bases, with 13 bases between. This CDR3 spans 15 amino acids. CDR1 and CDR2 (germline): MNHEY, SVGAGI. The CDR3, as DNA: TGTGCCAGCAGTTCGGGGGTCCTAGGCACCGGGGAGCTGTTTTTT. It specifies CASSSGVLGTGELFF.

The chain joins TRBV19 to TRBJ1-5; D unresolved. Germline lookup yields CDR1 LNHDA and CDR2 SQIVND (reference sequence). The V gene lost 4 bases and the J gene lost 8 bases, with 9 bases spanning the gap. CDR3 length: 12 amino acids. The CDR3: CASSKYSEPQHF. The DNA of the CDR3 is TGTGCCAGTAGTAAATACAGTGAGCCCCAGCATTTT.

J is TRBJ1-1 and V is TRBV6-1; the D is unclear. The germline CDR1 and CDR2 sequences are MNHNS and SASEGT. Trimming shortened V by 0 bases and J by 5 bases, and 10 bases separated the two germline ends. The CDR3 extends over 14 amino acids. The CDR3 spells CASSEAGGRTEAFF. The CDR3 DNA is TGTGCCAGCAGTGAAGCGGGAGGAAGAACTGAAGCTTTCTTT.

The V gene is TRBV11-2, the J gene TRBJ2-1; maybe TRBD2 (5 bases). Germline CDR1 reads SGHAT; CDR2 reads FQNNGV. The CDR3 has 14 amino acids. Trimming removed 3 bases at V and 0 bases at J, with 6 bases between. The CDR3: CASSFRDSYNEQFF. CDR3 bases: TGTGCCAGCAGCTTTCGGGACTCCTACAATGAGCAGTTCTTC.

This chain links TRBV11-2 with TRBJ2-7, with TRBD1 matching 9 bases. The CDR3 totals 14 residues. Germline assignment: CDR1 SGHAT and CDR2 FQNNGV. V shed 1 base and J 6 bases; nucleotides not matched to a gene: 4. The chain's CDR3 is CASSLGTGVSEQYF. CDR3 DNA: TGTGCCAGCAGCTTAGGGACAGGGGTTTCCGAGCAGTACTTC.

The chain links TRBV6-1 to TRBJ2-5, with 9 bases matching TRBD2. This CDR3 has 15 amino acids. V dropped 2 bases and J dropped 1; count of bases not matched to a gene: 2. Germline V gene data show CDR1 as MNHNS and CDR2 as SASEGT. For the CDR3, the DNA is TGTGCCAGCAGTGAACTAGCGGGGTCCCAAGAGACCCAGTACTTC. It is translated as CASSELAGSQETQYF.

V gene TRBV12-5 combines with J gene TRBJ1-1; D is perhaps TRBD1 (6 bases). Germline assignment: CDR1 LGHNT and CDR2 FRNRAP. The CDR3 runs to 14 residues. Trimming took 6 bases from V and 0 from J, leaving 11 bases between them. CDR3 region: CASGWGQLNTEAFF. The CDR3 DNA is TGTGCTAGTGGCTGGGGGCAGTTGAACACTGAAGCTTTCTTT.

The V call is TRBV7-9, the J call TRBJ2-2; D gene ambiguous. This CDR3 spans 14 amino acids. Trimming pared 5 bases from V and 4 bases from J, leaving 11 bases between. Germline CDR1 and CDR2: SEHNR and FQNEAQ (reference sequence). The CDR3 DNA reads as TGTGCCAGCAGCCCGTTAGAAGTCACCGGGGAGCTGTTTTTT. It encodes CASSPLEVTGELFF.

This clone was detected once. The chain joins TRBV5-1 to TRBJ2-3; TRBD2 matches at 16 bases. Germline-derived CDR1 and CDR2 are SGHRS and YFSETQ. This CDR3 region has 17 residues. After removal of 4 bases from V and 5 bases from J, the junction contained 7 bases not matched to a gene. The CDR3 loop is CASSVPGLAGGRDTQYF. CDR3 bases: TGCGCCAGCAGCGTTCCGGGACTAGCGGGGGGGAGAGATACGCAGTATTTT.

This rearrangement joins TRBV29-1 to TRBJ2-2, with D tentatively TRBD1 (6 bases). The CDR3 loop spans 13 amino acids. The V and J ends lost 6 bases and 7 bases respectively, with 15 bases between them. CDR1 and CDR2 from the germline V gene are SQVTM and ANQGSEA. In DNA form, the CDR3 reads TGCAGCGTAGGACAGTCGATGGTCGGGGAGCTGTTTTTT. Protein: CSVGQSMVGELFF.

The CDR3 loop reads CASSLSGSPNEKLFF. The DNA for the CDR3 is TGTGCCAGCAGTTTATCGGGGAGTCCTAATGAAAAACTGTTTTTT. The chain is built from TRBV27 and TRBJ1-4; D ambiguous. The germline V and J ends were trimmed by 0 bases and 3 bases, with 8 bases remaining between them. The CDR3 is 15 residues long. Germline lookup yields CDR1 MNHEY and CDR2 SMNVEV (reference sequence).

The chain joins TRBV25-1 to TRBJ1-1; 7 bases align to TRBD1. Germline CDR1 reads MGHDK; CDR2 reads SYGVNS. V was pared by 4 bases and J by 0 bases, with 5 bases of the junction left unmatched. The CDR3 runs to 15 residues. CDR3 sequence: CASSGQQGMNTEAFF. CDR3 sequence (DNA): TGTGCCAGCAGTGGACAACAGGGGATGAACACTGAAGCTTTCTTT.

J is TRBJ1-2 and V is TRBV27; TRBD1 aligns across 7 bases. The CDR3 runs to 14 residues. With V trimmed by 6 bases and J by 5 bases, 9 bases remained unmatched. Per germline, CDR1 MNHEY and CDR2 SMNVEV (reference sequence). DNA of the CDR3: TGTGCCAGCAGCTCAGGGACAGCAGGGTATGGCTACACCTTC. It encodes CASSSGTAGYGYTF.

The chain has TRBV10-2 and TRBJ2-5; TRBD1 aligns across 10 bases. Germline-derived CDR1 and CDR2 are WSHSY and SAAADI. With V trimmed by 2 bases and J by 2 bases, 2 bases remained unmatched. The CDR3 is made up of 15 amino acids. CDR3 residues: CASSEGDRGQETQYF. The CDR3 DNA reads TGCGCCAGCAGTGAGGGGGACAGGGGTCAAGAGACCCAGTACTTC.

The chain has TRBV18 and TRBJ2-6; TRBD2 might be the D (5 bases). The length of the CDR3 is 17 residues. CDR1 is KGHSH, CDR2 LQKENI, per germline. Trimming stripped 2 bases from V and 2 bases from J, with 13 bases between. The DNA for the CDR3 is TGTGCCAGCTCACCAAGGCCGCCGGAGGCTGGGGCCAACGTCCTGACTTTC. Protein sequence: CASSPRPPEAGANVLTF.